The 16 T cell receptor beta chains reported below all come from one sample, sequenced in a study of blood T cell repertoires in COVID-19. Sequencing was performed with immunoSEQ multiplex PCR; in TCRdb, only in-frame clones are kept and a portion is missing. In the table there are a few hundred thousand clones, 82% of which are singletons. Material for sequencing was peripheral blood. The receptors stem from a woman of 80 years or more with COVID-19, enrolled during active disease.

This clone was counted a single time. This sequence joins TRBV5-4 and TRBJ1-3; 9 nucleotides align to TRBD1. V gave up 4 bases and J gave up 9 bases; unmatched junction bases: 8. CDR3 length: 14 amino acids. Per the germline V gene, CDR1 is SGHNT and CDR2 is YYREEE (reference sequence). CDR3 amino acids: CASSRGTGQGTIYF. The DNA for the CDR3 is TGTGCCAGCAGCCGAGGGACAGGGCAGGGCACCATATATTTT.

This clone occurred a few times. This sequence joins TRBV19 and TRBJ2-1; TRBD1 might be the D (5 bases). Trimming took off 3 bases at V and 6 bases at J, with 15 bases between the two ends. CDR1 and CDR2 (germline): LNHDA, SQIVND (reference sequence). There are 15 residues in the CDR3. The CDR3 here is CASSIGARALNEQFF. Written as DNA, the CDR3 is TGTGCCAGTAGTATTGGGGCTCGGGCCCTCAATGAGCAGTTCTTC.

This chain uses TRBV24-1 with TRBJ1-2; 7 nucleotides match TRBD1. Per germline, CDR1 KGHDR and CDR2 SFDVKD. With V trimmed by 4 bases and J by 6 bases, 1 base remained unmatched. This CDR3 is built from 12 residues. The CDR3 protein is CATSDRGNGYTF. The CDR3, as DNA: TGTGCCACCAGTGACAGGGGGAATGGCTACACCTTC.

The chain combines TRBV19 with TRBJ1-2; D is perhaps TRBD1 (5 bases). V lost 5 bases and J lost 9, with 16 bases in between. The CDR3 extends over 13 amino acids. Per the germline V gene, CDR1 is LNHDA and CDR2 is SQIVND (reference sequence). For the CDR3, the DNA is TGTGCCAGTAGTCCCCACAGTGGGGCTAGCTACACCTTC. The encoded protein is CASSPHSGASYTF.

This chain joins TRBV6-5 and TRBJ2-7; TRBD1 matches at 7 bases. This CDR3 spans 15 amino acids. V lost 0 bases to trimming and J lost 5 bases; unmatched junction nucleotides: 7. Per germline, CDR1 MNHEY and CDR2 SVGAGI. The CDR3 loop is CASSYSPGQKNEQYF. CDR3 bases: TGTGCCAGCAGTTACTCTCCGGGACAGAAGAACGAGCAGTACTTC.

This rearrangement joins TRBV6-1 to TRBJ1-2; D call uncertain. The CDR3 runs to 12 residues. Germline assignment: CDR1 MNHNS and CDR2 SASEGT. The germline V and J ends were trimmed by 2 bases and 3 bases, with 4 bases remaining between them. The CDR3 spells CASSENYYGYTF. In DNA, the CDR3 is TGTGCCAGCAGTGAAAACTACTATGGCTACACCTTC.

This sequence joins TRBV3-1 (or the pseudogene TRBV3-2) and TRBJ2-1; TRBD2 is a possible D gene (5 bases). V was trimmed by 4 bases and J by 3 bases, leaving 13 bases between them. The CDR3 runs to 15 residues. Germline CDR1 reads LGHDT; CDR2 reads YNNKEL (reference sequence). CDR3 region: CASSPPLAFYNEQFF. CDR3 coding DNA: TGTGCCAGCAGCCCTCCCCTAGCTTTCTACAATGAGCAGTTCTTC.

The genes are TRBV7-3 and TRBJ2-1; the D is unclear. CDR3 length equals 13 residues. CDR1 and CDR2 (germline): SGHTA, FQGTGA. Trimming shortened V by 2 bases and J by 2 bases, and 4 bases separated the two germline ends. The CDR3, as DNA: TGTGCCAGCAGCTTATCAGCCTACAATGAGCAGTTCTTC. Translating gives CASSLSAYNEQFF.

The chain joins TRBV4-1 to TRBJ2-2; 11 bases are a match to TRBD1. Germline-derived CDR1 and CDR2 are MGHRA and YSYEKL. The CDR3 has 15 amino acids. V lost 4 bases to trimming and J lost 7 bases; unmatched junction nucleotides: 5. CDR3 sequence reads: CASSRGTGGNGELFF. CDR3 nucleotide sequence: TGCGCCAGCAGCCGAGGGACAGGGGGTAACGGGGAGCTGTTTTTT.

The rearrangement uses TRBV27 and TRBJ1-6, with D possibly matching TRBD1 (6 bases). Germline V lookup: CDR1 MNHEY, CDR2 SMNVEV (reference sequence). The CDR3 is made up of 12 amino acids. The V end lost 6 bases, the J end lost 7 bases, and 7 bases lay between the germline ends. The CDR3 DNA follows: TGTGCCAGCAGAACAGGGAATTCACCCCTCCACTTT. It codes for CASRTGNSPLHF.

V and J are TRBV18 and TRBJ1-6, with a possible D match to TRBD1 (5 bases). The ends were cut back, 1 base at V and 7 bases at J, with 11 bases in the middle. The CDR3 sequence is 15 residues long. Germline assignment: CDR1 KGHSH and CDR2 LQKENI. CDR3 sequence reads: CASSPQTGDNSPLHF. In DNA form, the CDR3 reads TGTGCCAGCTCACCACAAACAGGAGACAATTCACCCCTCCACTTT.

This chain uses TRBV19 with TRBJ1-1, with 7 nucleotides matching TRBD1. The CDR3 totals 13 residues. Germline V gives CDR1 LNHDA, CDR2 SQIVND (reference sequence). The V gene end was trimmed by 7 bases and the J gene end by 7 bases; junction bases not matched to a gene: 9. The CDR3 nucleotides read TGTGCCAGTAAGAACAGGGGCGGGGATGAAGCTTTCTTT. Its translation: CASKNRGGDEAFF.

The rearrangement uses TRBV15 and TRBJ2-7, with D possibly matching TRBD2 (6 bases). This CDR3 is built from 15 residues. V was clipped by 0 bases and J by 2 bases, with 11 bases between them. Looked up from germline, CDR1 is LNHNV and CDR2 is YYDKDF (reference sequence). The CDR3 nucleotides read TGTGCCACCAGCAGAGATCAGGCGGGGCCCTACGAGCAGTACTTC. Residues: CATSRDQAGPYEQYF.

The V and J genes are TRBV7-8 and TRBJ1-5, with 10 bases fitting TRBD1. Trimming took 1 base from V and 11 from J; bases not matched to a gene: 8. The CDR3 has 15 amino acids. Germline-derived CDR1 and CDR2 are SGHVS and FQNEAQ. CDR3 residues: CASSLVGQGLTAQHF. The CDR3 nucleotides are TGTGCCAGCAGCTTAGTGGGACAGGGGCTTACAGCCCAGCATTTT.

The chain joins TRBV6-6 to TRBJ2-5; D remains unclear. This CDR3 comprises 14 residues. V lost 0 bases to trimming and J lost 2 bases, with 7 bases between them. Germline CDR1 MNHNY, CDR2 SVGAGI (reference sequence). The chain's CDR3 is CASSYSGRQETQYF. The CDR3, as DNA: TGTGCCAGCAGTTACTCGGGCAGGCAAGAGACCCAGTACTTC.

In nucleotides, the CDR3 is TGTGCCAGCAGTTTACACTACAATGAGCAGTTCTTC. Translation: CASSLHYNEQFF. This rearrangement joins TRBV12-3 or TRBV12-4 to TRBJ2-1; D uncertain. There are 12 residues in the CDR3. Trimming pared 2 bases from V and 3 bases from J, leaving 2 bases between.